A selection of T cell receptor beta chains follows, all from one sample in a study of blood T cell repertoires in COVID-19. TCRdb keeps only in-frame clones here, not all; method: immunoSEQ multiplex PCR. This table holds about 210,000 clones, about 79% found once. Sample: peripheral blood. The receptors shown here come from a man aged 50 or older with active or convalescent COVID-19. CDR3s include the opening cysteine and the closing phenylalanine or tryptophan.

cdr3_aa: CASSTFERLAKNIQYF
v_call: TRBV5-6

cdr3_aa: CASSEYRGVGTEAFF
v_call: TRBV25-1

cdr3_aa: CASSYVGITGNEQFF
v_call: TRBV6-2/TRBV6-3

cdr3_aa: CASSVRDSSGANVLTF
v_call: TRBV6-1

cdr3_aa: CASSLAGGRNEQFF
v_call: TRBV7-3

cdr3_aa: CASTGQAAIGELFF
v_call: TRBV4-1

cdr3_aa: CASSPDWRGGPAPTDTQYF
v_call: TRBV10-2

cdr3_aa: CASSQPGGGGTEAFF
v_call: TRBV4-2

cdr3_aa: CASSPEGVGADIQYF
v_call: TRBV7-2

cdr3_aa: CASSLFLGTSAENEQFF
v_call: TRBV28

cdr3_aa: CASSARPGSTEAFF
v_call: TRBV2

cdr3_aa: CASSRTSSNQPQHF
v_call: TRBV6-5

cdr3_aa: CASSQDWGGNEKLFF
v_call: TRBV3-1/TRBV3-2

cdr3_aa: CASSQGGTSDEQYF
v_call: TRBV4-3

cdr3_aa: CASVPTAGAADTQYF
v_call: TRBV5-1

cdr3_aa: CASRSAGYGYTF
v_call: TRBV11-2

cdr3_aa: CATSRDYGNSVRDTQYF
v_call: TRBV15

cdr3_aa: CASSLATGNDGYTF
v_call: TRBV5-1